This T cell receptor beta chain was found in a study of CD8+CD57+ T cells in acquired aplastic anemia (dated by TCRdb to the late 2010s). About the study as a whole: A mean of about 3.2 ug of DNA, ranging from roughly 0.2 to 27.4 ug, was extracted from sorted CD4+ and CD8+ cells. Mean read counts for healthy donor samples were some 10 million for CD4+ cells and roughly 12 million for CD8+ cells.

The junction shows trimming of 7 bases on V and 8 bases on J, plus 11 bases between the germline ends. From a lookup of the germline V gene (reference sequence), CDR1 and CDR2 are LNHDA and SQIVND. The CDR3 spans 11 residues, from the cysteine through the phenylalanine. Only the CDR3 portion is preserved as DNA: 33 bases, with reading frame beginning at the first base. In this study, sorted CD4+ and CD8+ T cells from the blood of healthy subjects and of severe aplastic anemia patients had their TCR repertoires deep-sequenced. Ficoll-Paque density gradient centrifugation was used to isolate peripheral blood mononuclear cells. CD4+ and CD8+ T cells were sorted by FACS or magnetic beads before DNA extraction. A word on this clonotype: The antigen it recognizes is unknown. Base qualities were left out, and no much larger clone turns up one base away.

The study at large found these results: Patients and healthy controls showed no significant difference in CD8+ Simpson's diversity (P=0.060). Roughly 30 CD8+ CDR3 sequences were shared between patients and controls but appeared highly expressed in patients and within their immunodominant clones.

TCR beta VDJ combination and CDR3 sequence profiling used genomic DNA as the template. An Illumina HiSeq 2000 was used for TCR repertoire sequencing. Turning to the authors' computational methods: Repertoire assessment relied on Simpson's diversity index, CDR3 size and DJ length profiles, and TRBV/TRBJ rearrangement plots. The immunodominant clone was defined as the most abundant DNA sequence in deep sequencing data. CDR3 amino acid sequences were screened for sharing across subjects and were compared with published repertoires and the VDJdb database. TCRdb ran its own pipeline on the public reads, namely fastp trimming at Q25 and MiXCR clone calling, and kept in-frame beta chains. Here each entry gathers all rows of one CDR3 protein and keeps the most common genes and DNA. These V and J calls originate from TCRdb's pipeline instead of the authors' own analysis. This sample has 40,000 or so distinct CDR3 sequences in its table, and about 77% of those were observed once. The top ten hold roughly 22% of the sample.

The chain links TRBV19 with TRBJ1-1; the D region possibly corresponds to TRBD1 (5 bases align). Material: sorted CD4+, CD8+, or CD8+CD57+ T cells (not recorded which) from PBMCs. The clonotype originates from a human donor in good health, serving as a control. The DNA is as follows: TGTGCCAGTAACGTGGGGCTGGAAGCTTTCTTT. This encodes CASNVGLEAFF.